This is a list of T cell receptor beta chains from one sample in a study of blood T cell repertoires in COVID-19. The data were produced by immunoSEQ multiplex PCR, yet TCRdb's version contains in-frame clones alone and is incomplete. The repertoire holds more than 200,000 clones, with about 86% as singletons. Sequencing used peripheral blood. These receptors came from a woman in her 50s with acute or convalescent COVID-19. CDR3s include the opening cysteine and the closing phenylalanine or tryptophan.

TRBV2,15,CASGQASGRAHEQYF
TRBV5-1,14,CASSLQASNTEAFF
TRBV21-1,21,CASPQNGGGGSPDYTTDEQFF
TRBV9,17,CASSVGASGSGYNEQFF
TRBV6-5,14,CASTRQGNNEKLFF
TRBV11-2,18,CASSLDLNLGRGVYEQYF
TRBV6-5,14,CASRLTELGNTIYF
TRBV5-8,18,CASRHEIGGEPPNTEAFF
TRBV4-1,12,CASSRAGGEQYF
TRBV30,13,CAWSPGGKEKLFF
TRBV5-1,15,CASSADRGRSDTQYF
TRBV27,17,CASSLDRTVINNSPLHF
TRBV2,14,CASRRQGVGETQYF
TRBV9,16,CASSVGVSRSKEKLFF
TRBV2,16,CASSQGTGNRSYEQYF
TRBV6-5,15,CASILSGTGPNEQFF
TRBV5-1,14,CASSPIQETYGYTF
TRBV30,15,CAWENTGTGFTEAFF
TRBV5-1,16,CASSPAGTVTQETQYF
TRBV3-1/TRBV3-2,15,CASSQDWGGATGAFF
TRBV27,12,CASSLRTGELFF
TRBV29-1,13,CSVGDRGHYGYTF